These 22 T cell receptor beta chains share one sample of origin, sequenced in a study of blood T cell repertoires in COVID-19. Generated by immunoSEQ multiplex PCR, the TCRdb table keeps only in-frame clones and is missing some. In the table there are about 92,000 clones, about 70% of which are singletons. Sample: peripheral blood. The receptors were sampled from a woman aged 60-70 years in a cohort sampled during active or convalescent COVID-19.

This rearrangement joins TRBV10-3 to TRBJ2-4; possible D gene TRBD1, 5 bases. V lost 0 bases and J 5 bases, leaving 8 bases between the germline ends. The CDR3 spans 14 residues. Germline CDR1 and CDR2: ENHRY and SYGVKD. CDR3: CAISESGRENIQYF. CDR3 bases: TGTGCCATCAGTGAGTCTGGCAGGGAAAACATTCAGTACTTC.

This clone has a handful of counts. This chain uses TRBV18 with TRBJ2-3; tentative D call: TRBD2 (5 bases). This CDR3 is built from 15 residues. Germline CDR1 KGHSH, CDR2 LQKENI. Trimming removed 4 bases from V and 8 bases from J, with 19 bases in between. CDR3 residues: CASSLELAPHGTQYF. CDR3 in DNA: TGTGCCAGCTCACTCGAATTAGCGCCGCACGGTACGCAGTATTTT.

The chain couples TRBV5-4 to TRBJ1-5; tentatively, D is TRBD1 (6 bases). Germline loops: CDR1 SGHNT, CDR2 YYREEE (reference sequence). This CDR3 contains 15 residues. V was clipped by 2 bases and J by 2 bases, with 11 bases between them. CDR3 region: CASSFTGPGNQPQHF. DNA for the CDR3: TGTGCCAGCAGCTTTACAGGGCCTGGCAATCAGCCCCAGCATTTT.

The chain joins TRBV5-5 to TRBJ2-1, with a tentative D call TRBD2 (5 bases). V was clipped by 1 base and J by 4 bases, with 9 bases between them. Germline V gives CDR1 SGHKS, CDR2 YYEKEE (reference sequence). The CDR3 sequence is 14 residues long. CDR3 region: CASSLPGGYNEQFF. In DNA form, the CDR3 reads TGTGCCAGCAGCTTGCCGGGCGGGTACAATGAGCAGTTCTTC.

The J gene is TRBJ2-7, the V gene TRBV11-2; TRBD2 aligns across 13 bases. Germline V gene sequence: CDR1 SGHAT, CDR2 FQNNGV. The CDR3 is 17 residues long. After removal of 4 bases from V and 2 bases from J, the junction contained 8 bases not matched to a gene. CDR3: CASSSNLGLAGAYEQYF. CDR3 bases: TGTGCCAGCAGCTCGAATCTTGGACTAGCGGGGGCCTACGAGCAGTACTTC.

V is TRBV15 and J is TRBJ1-1; TRBD1 is a possible D gene (5 bases). Germline V lookup: CDR1 LNHNV, CDR2 YYDKDF (reference sequence). Trimming left V 2 bases short and J 1 base short, with 11 bases between. CDR3 length equals 15 residues. CDR3 loop: CATSRNRMGNTEAFF. The DNA for the CDR3 is TGTGCCACCAGCAGAAACAGGATGGGGAACACTGAAGCTTTCTTT.

This sequence joins TRBV29-1 and TRBJ2-2; D is unclear. V was shortened by 3 bases and J by 5 bases, with 10 bases between the two germline ends. The CDR3 loop spans 13 amino acids. Germline V lookup: CDR1 SQVTM, CDR2 ANQGSEA. CDR3 nucleotides: TGCAGCGTTGAGGCACTAAGGACCGGGGAGCTGTTTTTT. Translation: CSVEALRTGELFF.

The chain has TRBV18 and TRBJ2-7; D not certain. The CDR3 length is 14 residues. Trimming cost V 0 bases and J 4 bases, with 10 bases left between them. Germline lookup yields CDR1 KGHSH and CDR2 LQKENI. The chain's CDR3 is CASSPPSRSYEQYF. The CDR3 DNA follows: TGTGCCAGCTCACCACCGTCTAGATCTTACGAGCAGTACTTC.

The chain has TRBV11-2 and TRBJ2-1; 9 nucleotides line up with TRBD2. The CDR3 totals 16 residues. Germline V gives CDR1 SGHAT, CDR2 FQNNGV. Trimming at V came to 2 bases and at J to 2 bases, leaving 4 bases not matched to a gene. The CDR3 here is CASSLRSGGTYNEQFF. The DNA for the CDR3 is TGTGCCAGCAGCTTAAGAAGCGGGGGGACCTACAATGAGCAGTTCTTC.

This clone was seen a few times. V and J are TRBV5-1 and TRBJ1-2; D possibly corresponds to TRBD1 (6 bases). CDR3 length equals 14 residues. With 4 bases removed from V and 4 bases from J, the gap between germline ends came to 14 bases. Per the germline V gene, CDR1 is SGHRS and CDR2 is YFSETQ. The CDR3 region has the DNA TGCGCCAGCAGCCCAGGGGATCTCATCTATGGCTACACCTTC. Translating gives CASSPGDLIYGYTF.

The chain links TRBV5-4 to TRBJ2-1; 7 nucleotides match TRBD1. Germline V lookup: CDR1 SGHNT, CDR2 YYREEE (reference sequence). The CDR3 is 15 residues long. Germline trimming cut 4 bases from V and 0 bases from J; bases unmatched to any gene: 4. Written as DNA, the CDR3 is TGTGCCAGCAGCAGACAGGGAATCTCCTACAATGAGCAGTTCTTC. Its protein product is CASSRQGISYNEQFF.

The chain employs TRBV19 and TRBJ1-3; 9 bases match TRBD1. Germline V gene lookup returns CDR1 LNHDA and CDR2 SQIVND (reference sequence). The CDR3 loop spans 16 amino acids. After removal of 5 bases from V and 1 base from J, the junction contained 6 bases not matched to a gene. As DNA, the CDR3 is TGTGCCAGTAGTTGGATACAGGGGGCATCTGGAAACACCATATATTTT. Amino acids: CASSWIQGASGNTIYF.

The rearrangement joins TRBV20-1 to TRBJ2-1, with a tentative D call TRBD1 (6 bases). V lost 6 bases, J lost 9 bases, and 12 bases lay in between. Germline V gene sequence: CDR1 DFQATT, CDR2 SNEGSKA (reference sequence). The CDR3 loop spans 11 amino acids. Here the CDR3 reads CSAGDIGEQFF. CDR3 nucleotides: TGCAGTGCCGGGGACATAGGTGAGCAGTTCTTC.

The V call is TRBV2, the J call TRBJ2-5, with D possibly TRBD2 on 6 matching bases. Germline CDR1 and CDR2: SNHLY and FYNNEI. The V gene lost 4 bases and the J gene lost 2 bases, with 14 bases spanning the gap. CDR3 length equals 15 residues. CDR3 protein: CASSASTRAQETQYF. The CDR3 bases are TGTGCCAGCAGTGCGTCGACTAGGGCACAAGAGACCCAGTACTTC. Drawing the rest from reference TRBV2 and TRBJ2-5, the complete variable domain is EPEVTQTPSHQVTQMGQEVILRCVPISNHLYFYWYRQILGQKVEFLVSFYNNEISEKSEIFDDQFSVERPDGSNFTLKIRSTKLEDSAMYFCASSASTRAQETQYFGPGTRLLVL.

The chain is built from TRBV10-3 and TRBJ2-7, with D unresolved. V lost 4 bases to trimming and J lost 3 bases, with 13 bases between them. The germline CDR1 and CDR2 sequences are ENHRY and SYGVKD. The CDR3 length is 14 residues. The CDR3 sequence is CAISVNMLVYEQYF. CDR3 DNA sequence: TGTGCCATCAGTGTGAACATGCTCGTCTACGAGCAGTACTTC.

The chain employs TRBV4-3 and TRBJ2-1; 11 bases line up with TRBD2. Germline CDR1 LGHNA, CDR2 YSLEER. This CDR3 region has 18 residues. Germline trimming cut 1 base from V and 4 bases from J; bases unmatched to any gene: 9. DNA of the CDR3: TGCGCCAGCAGCCAAGTTGGTAGCGGGGGGGCGAATTACAATGAGCAGTTCTTC. It translates to CASSQVGSGGANYNEQFF.

The CDR3: CASSPRQGSNTGELFF. The DNA for the CDR3 is TGTGCCAGCAGCCCCCGACAGGGTTCGAACACCGGGGAGCTGTTTTTT. This chain joins TRBV9 and TRBJ2-2, with 7 bases lining up with TRBD1. Trimming removed 4 bases from V and 0 bases from J; junction bases left unmatched: 6. The germline gives CDR1 SGDLS, CDR2 YYNGEE. The CDR3 loop spans 16 amino acids.

Points on this clone: The same CDR3 is also encoded by other DNA sequences in this sample. The J gene is TRBJ2-2, the V gene TRBV7-3, with 9 positions matching TRBD1. Germline loops: CDR1 SGHTA, CDR2 FQGTGA. The CDR3 has 15 amino acids. V lost 0 bases and J lost 5; bases outside the gene matches: 1. The CDR3 region is CASSLTGQGTGELFF. CDR3 coding DNA: TGTGCCAGCAGCTTAACGGGACAGGGAACCGGGGAGCTGTTTTTT.

This chain connects TRBV15 to TRBJ2-2; weak D call: TRBD1 (6 bases). V shed 9 bases and J shed 1 base, with 12 bases lying between them. CDR3 length: 14 residues. Germline CDR1 LNHNV, CDR2 YYDKDF (reference sequence). CDR3 loop: CATVRDKNTGELFF. CDR3 coding DNA: TGTGCCACTGTCCGGGACAAGAACACCGGGGAGCTGTTTTTT. Complete variable domain (other parts from reference TRBV15 and TRBJ2-2): DAMVIQNPRYQVTQFGKPVTLSCSQTLNHNVMYWYQQKSSQAPKLLFHYYDKDFNNEADTPDNFQSRRPNTSFCFLDIRSPGLGDTAMYLCATVRDKNTGELFFGEGSRLTVL.

The chain is built from TRBV5-4 and TRBJ2-1; 7 bases line up with TRBD2. The germline CDR1 and CDR2 sequences are SGHNT and YYREEE (reference sequence). The CDR3 totals 18 residues. The V gene end was trimmed by 2 bases and the J gene end by 8 bases; junction bases not matched to a gene: 19. The CDR3 protein is CASSLSATRQRGTYEQFF. CDR3 nucleotides: TGTGCCAGCAGCTTATCAGCCACGAGGCAGCGGGGTACATATGAGCAGTTCTTC.

The gene calls are TRBV2 and TRBJ1-6; tentative D call: TRBD1 (5 bases). Germline loops: CDR1 SNHLY, CDR2 FYNNEI. The CDR3 consists of 15 residues. The V end was cut by 4 bases, the J end by 1 base, with 8 bases between. The CDR3 DNA reads TGTGCCAGCAGTGGGGGGGTTTCCTATAATTCACCCCTCCACTTT. Its translation is CASSGGVSYNSPLHF.

In its sample, this clone was seen a few times. The sample has other DNA sequences that encode this CDR3 too. The chain carries TRBV20-1 and TRBJ1-2; no clear D gene. The CDR3 is 11 amino acids. The germline gives CDR1 DFQATT, CDR2 SNEGSKA (reference sequence). V was cut by 7 bases and J by 3 bases, with 9 bases left in between. CDR3 region: CSVRVDYGYTF. The CDR3 DNA sequence: TGCAGTGTTCGGGTCGACTATGGCTACACCTTC.